Below are 3 T cell receptor beta chains sequenced from a single sample in a study of regulatory T cells in long-lasting Graves disease. Construction of TCR beta libraries relied on iRepertoire HTBI primers and on Arm-PCR targeting CDR3 regions. TCRdb re-analysed the multiplex PCR reads in MiXCR, keeping a single row per CDR3 protein. The table lists a few hundred thousand distinct CDR3 sequences, 20% to 25% of them singletons. The time point was: persistent/refractory GD, antithyroid drugs over 5 years with positive TRAb. Construction of the TCR library relied on RNA isolated from PBMCs. The specimen comprised peripheral blood mononuclear cells (PBMCs), sampled when the disease was refractory, from a patient treated with antithyroid drugs. Every receptor here comes from a woman aged 40-49 years with Graves disease.

In its sample, this clonotype was seen a few times. This chain joins TRBV20-1 and TRBJ2-7; D is perhaps TRBD1 (6 bases). There are 15 residues in the CDR3. Per the germline V gene, CDR1 is DFQATT and CDR2 is SNEGSKA (reference sequence). The V gene lost 0 bases and the J gene lost 7 bases, with 19 bases spanning the gap. This chain's CDR3 is CSARDRVRGTGEQYF. The CDR3 DNA is TGCAGTGCTAGAGACAGGGTGCGCGGTACAGGGGAGCAGTACTTC.

In nucleotides, the CDR3 is TGCAGTGCCCCAAACGGCAATAATGAAAAACTGTTTTTT. Translation gives CSAPNGNNEKLFF. The chain combines TRBV20-1 with TRBJ1-4; D gene unclear. Germline CDR1 reads DFQATT; CDR2 reads SNEGSKA (reference sequence). The CDR3 has 13 residues. V lost 6 bases and J lost 4, with 12 bases in between.

This chain joins TRBV6-1 and TRBJ1-5; D remains unclear. Germline CDR1 and CDR2: MNHNS and SASEGT. The CDR3 length is 12 residues. The germline V and J ends were trimmed by 6 bases and 3 bases, with 6 bases remaining between them. CDR3 amino acids: CASSHHNQPQHF. The CDR3 DNA reads TGTGCCAGCAGCCACCACAATCAGCCCCAGCATTTT.